The 13 T cell receptor beta chains given below trace back to one sample, sequenced in a study of PD-1 blockade in classical Hodgkin lymphoma (dated by TCRdb to about 2020). Per the publication, the time point label means: cycle 4 day 1 (C4D1), after about 6 weeks of nivolumab. Relapse after autologous stem cell transplantation had occurred in all trial patients, and cohorts A, B and C were distinguished by prior brentuximab vedotin exposure. Magnetic negative selection with a Miltenyi CD8+ T cell isolation kit was used to purify CD8+ T cells from thawed PBMCs. Libraries were constructed by the immunoSEQ multiplex PCR assay. This is the immuneACCESS table as TCRdb keeps it, with only in-frame sequences that have V and J called. A part of the clones is gone; compared with another copy, unresolved V genes explain less than half, and the rest is unexplained. This sample lists 15,000 or so clones; around 90% were detected once. The ten largest clones take up approximately 17% of the sample.

The specimen comprised CD8+ T cells from blood, sampled before the fourth cycle of nivolumab. These receptors were collected from a human donor with classical Hodgkin lymphoma.

The CDR3 region has the DNA TGCGCCAGCAGCCAGACAGTTGCTAATGAAAAACTGTTTTTT. Amino acids: CASSQTVANEKLFF. This chain links TRBV5-1 with TRBJ1-4, with D possibly TRBD1 on 5 matching bases. V lost 4 bases and J lost 3, with 10 bases in between. Germline CDR1 SGHRS, CDR2 YFSETQ. This CDR3 has 14 amino acids.

V gene TRBV10-2 combines with J gene TRBJ2-6; D is ambiguous. Trimming pared 2 bases from V and 3 bases from J, leaving 11 bases between. The CDR3 is 16 residues long. Germline CDR1 WSHSY, CDR2 SAAADI. The CDR3 bases are TGCGCCAGCAGTGAGCCAGGACGGGTTGGGGCCAACGTCCTGACTTTC. This sequence encodes CASSEPGRVGANVLTF.

The chain has TRBV27 and TRBJ2-1; 16 bases agree with TRBD2. V lost 2 bases and J lost 7; bases outside the gene matches: 2. Germline V gene sequence: CDR1 MNHEY, CDR2 SMNVEV (reference sequence). The CDR3 runs 16 residues. The CDR3 protein is CASSLGTSGRANEQFF. The CDR3 DNA is TGTGCCAGCAGTTTAGGGACTAGCGGGAGGGCTAATGAGCAGTTCTTC.

The chain couples TRBV7-8 to TRBJ2-7, with 10 positions matching TRBD1. V lost 1 base to trimming and J lost 4 bases; unmatched junction nucleotides: 7. CDR1 and CDR2 (germline): SGHVS, FQNEAQ. This CDR3 comprises 16 residues. The CDR3 spells CASSLDTGDRGYEQYF. The CDR3, as DNA: TGTGCCAGCAGCTTAGACACTGGGGACAGGGGTTACGAGCAGTACTTC.

The chain recombines TRBV5-1 with TRBJ2-4; either TRBD1 or TRBD2 may supply D (5 bases each). This CDR3 contains 12 residues. The V and J ends lost 7 bases and 7 bases respectively, with 12 bases between them. The V gene's germline CDR1 is SGHRS and CDR2 YFSETQ. CDR3 protein: CASGYRDNIQYF. The CDR3 DNA reads as TGCGCCAGCGGCTACCGGGACAACATTCAGTACTTC.

The chain combines TRBV28 with TRBJ2-6; D perhaps matches TRBD1 (6 bases). Looked up from germline, CDR1 is MDHEN and CDR2 is SYDVKM. This CDR3 comprises 15 residues. The V gene lost 4 bases and the J gene lost 3 bases, with 10 bases spanning the gap. In DNA, the CDR3 is TGTGCCAGCAGTTCTTGGACAGATGGGGCCAACGTCCTGACTTTC. Translated: CASSSWTDGANVLTF.

The CDR3 region is CASSQDGAGSVEEQYF. For the CDR3, the DNA is TGCGCCAGCAGCCAAGATGGAGCGGGGTCTGTTGAGGAGCAGTACTTC. V gene TRBV4-1 combines with J gene TRBJ2-7; 7 bases fit TRBD2. V was clipped by 0 bases and J by 7 bases; unmatched bases: 12. Germline assignment: CDR1 MGHRA and CDR2 YSYEKL. The CDR3 length is 16 residues.

This clone was seen only once. The gene calls are TRBV13 and TRBJ1-1; D ambiguous. V was pared by 4 bases and J by 0 bases, with 15 bases between. The germline V gene encodes CDR1 PRHDT and CDR2 FYEKMQ (reference sequence). This CDR3 comprises 16 residues. CDR3 DNA: TGTGCCAGCAGCTCCATTCTGAGTTATATGAACACTGAAGCTTTCTTT. Protein product: CASSSILSYMNTEAFF. Variable domain in full (rest from reference TRBV13 and TRBJ1-1): AAGVIQSPRHLIKEKRETATLKCYPIPRHDTVYWYQQGPGQDPQFLISFYEKMQSDKGSIPDRFSAQQFSDYHSELNMSSLELGDSALYFCASSSILSYMNTEAFFGQGTRLTVV.

This chain joins TRBV27 and TRBJ2-7; TRBD1 matches at 8 bases. This CDR3 has 15 amino acids. V lost 6 bases and J lost 0; bases outside the gene matches: 7. The germline CDR1 and CDR2 sequences are MNHEY and SMNVEV (reference sequence). The CDR3 coding sequence is TGTGCCAGCAGCTCTCTAACAGGGGGCTCCTACGAGCAGTACTTC. As protein: CASSSLTGGSYEQYF.

This clone was seen a single time. This chain joins TRBV7-9 and TRBJ1-1; 7 nucleotides align to TRBD1. This CDR3 contains 14 residues. V lost 2 bases to trimming and J lost 1 base; unmatched junction nucleotides: 1. Germline V gene data show CDR1 as SEHNR and CDR2 as FQNEAQ (reference sequence). The CDR3 coding sequence is TGTGCCAGCAGCTTAAGGACAGGGAACACTGAAGCTTTCTTT. Amino acid sequence: CASSLRTGNTEAFF. Complete variable domain (other parts from reference TRBV7-9 and TRBJ1-1): DTGVSQNPRHKITKRGQNVTFRCDPISEHNRLYWYRQTLGQGPEFLTYFQNEAQLEKSRLLSDRFSAERPKGSFSTLEIQRTEQGDSAMYLCASSLRTGNTEAFFGQGTRLTVV.

The chain recombines TRBV7-9 with TRBJ1-3, with D uncertain. CDR1 and CDR2 (germline): SEHNR, FQNEAQ (reference sequence). Deletions cut 3 bases from V and 3 bases from J, with 9 bases between. CDR3 length: 14 amino acids. CDR3 DNA: TGTGCCAGCAGCTTTGAGTCCATTGGAAACACCATATATTTT. Amino acids: CASSFESIGNTIYF.

The chain is built from TRBV4-1 and TRBJ1-2; no clear D gene. Per the germline V gene, CDR1 is MGHRA and CDR2 is YSYEKL. The CDR3 sequence is 17 residues long. V was trimmed by 0 bases and J by 2 bases, leaving 16 bases between them. The DNA of the CDR3 is TGCGCCAGCAGCCAAGAGGCCACCCCGAATGCAAACTATGGCTACACCTTC. Translated: CASSQEATPNANYGYTF.

The chain joins TRBV7-9 to TRBJ1-1; D is uncertain. The CDR3 is 13 amino acids. The V gene's germline CDR1 is SEHNR and CDR2 FQNEAQ (reference sequence). V lost 5 bases and J lost 1, with 8 bases in between. For the CDR3, the DNA is TGTGCCAGCAGCCTAAAGTGGAACACTGAAGCTTTCTTT. Its protein product is CASSLKWNTEAFF.